These 23 T cell receptor beta chains were all obtained from the same sample, sequenced in a study of CD8+CD57+ T cells in acquired aplastic anemia. The study profiled TCR beta VDJ and CDR3 using genomic DNA as template. One entry per CDR3 protein, called by TCRdb with MiXCR from the reads. The repertoire holds about 210,000 distinct CDR3 sequences, with about 37% as singletons. The material sequenced was sorted CD4+, CD8+, or CD8+CD57+ T cells (not recorded which) from PBMCs. The receptor source for this set is a human donor in good health, serving as a control.

Ten or more counts support this clonotype. The chain links TRBV5-1 to TRBJ1-1; no clear D. The CDR3 runs 15 residues. Germline-derived CDR1 and CDR2 are SGHRS and YFSETQ. Trimming took 0 bases from V and 0 from J, leaving 9 bases between them. CDR3 loop: CASSLVTGMNTEAFF. The CDR3 DNA reads as TGCGCCAGCAGCTTGGTTACGGGGATGAACACTGAAGCTTTCTTT.

In this sample, this clonotype turned up many times. The gene calls are TRBV20-1 and TRBJ2-1; D is possibly TRBD1 or TRBD2 (5 bases each). This CDR3 is 14 amino acids long. Trimming removed 1 base from V and 1 base from J, with 8 bases in between. Germline assignment: CDR1 DFQATT and CDR2 SNEGSKA (reference sequence). In DNA, the CDR3 is TGCAGTGCTAGAGGTGGGGGTTCCTACAATGAGCAGTTCTTC. Its translation: CSARGGGSYNEQFF.

With respect to this clonotype: A junction boundary mismatches the germline segment, possibly from a read error. The V and J genes are TRBV10-2 and TRBJ1-1; possible D gene TRBD1, 5 bases. The CDR3 runs 18 residues. Germline values: CDR1 WSHSY, CDR2 SAAADI. The CDR3 reads CASSYGGDQTIRDTEAFF. The CDR3 bases are TGTGCCAGCAGTTACGGGGGGGATCAGACAATCCGGGACACTGAAGCTTTCTTT.

This clonotype was found many times. The CDR3: CASRGNRGYIYEQYF. CDR3 nucleotide sequence: TGTGCCAGCAGGGGGAACAGGGGGTATATCTACGAGCAGTACTTC. The chain links TRBV2 to TRBJ2-7, with 8 bases lining up with TRBD1. Germline values: CDR1 SNHLY, CDR2 FYNNEI. Trimming removed 6 bases from V and 3 bases from J; junction bases left unmatched: 10. The CDR3 is 15 residues long.

In its sample, this clonotype was seen many times. The chain is built from TRBV29-1 and TRBJ2-1; 7 bases match TRBD2. After removal of 3 bases from V and 2 bases from J, the junction contained 4 bases not matched to a gene. CDR1 SQVTM and CDR2 ANQGSEA come from the germline V gene. The CDR3 has 14 residues. The CDR3 here is CSVEWREPYNEQFF. The CDR3 region has the DNA TGCAGCGTTGAGTGGCGGGAGCCCTACAATGAGCAGTTCTTC.

This chain connects TRBV7-9 to TRBJ2-7; D may be TRBD2 (5 bases). The CDR3 is made up of 12 amino acids. Looked up from germline, CDR1 is SEHNR and CDR2 is FQNEAQ (reference sequence). V gave up 3 bases and J gave up 7 bases, with 10 bases separating them. CDR3: CASSLRTGEQYF. In nucleotides, the CDR3 is TGTGCCAGCAGCTTGAGGACGGGGGAGCAGTACTTC. The variable domain in full, with the rest retrieved from reference TRBV7-9 and TRBJ2-7, is DTGVSQNPRHKITKRGQNVTFRCDPISEHNRLYWYRQTLGQGPEFLTYFQNEAQLEKSRLLSDRFSAERPKGSFSTLEIQRTEQGDSAMYLCASSLRTGEQYFGPGTRLTVT.

As to this clonotype: This may arise from a read error, as a much more abundant clone is one base away. The V gene is TRBV4-2, the J gene TRBJ2-7; no clear D. This CDR3 is built from 16 residues. V was cut by 4 bases and J by 0 bases, with 16 bases left in between. In germline, CDR1 is LGHNA, CDR2 YNFKEQ. This chain's CDR3 is CASSLFRGPPSYEQYF. The CDR3 DNA reads TGTGCCAGCAGCCTTTTCCGTGGTCCGCCCTCCTACGAGCAGTACTTC.

The chain uses TRBV5-1 and TRBJ2-3; 8 bases are a match to TRBD2. Per germline, CDR1 SGHRS and CDR2 YFSETQ. This CDR3 is built from 14 residues. V was clipped by 5 bases and J by 4 bases; unmatched bases: 6. The CDR3 DNA follows: TGCGCCAGCAGGCATCCGGGACTAGCAGATACGCAGTATTTT. Translation: CASRHPGLADTQYF. The whole variable domain, filled in from reference TRBV5-1 and TRBJ2-3, reads KAGVTQTPRYLIKTRGQQVTLSCSPISGHRSVSWYQQTPGQGLQFLFEYFSETQRNKGNFPGRFSGRQFSNSRSEMNVSTLELGDSALYLCASRHPGLADTQYFGPGTRLTVL.

This clonotype occurred many times. This rearrangement joins TRBV24-1 to TRBJ1-5; TRBD1 might be the D (5 bases). CDR1 and CDR2 from the germline V gene are KGHDR and SFDVKD. This CDR3 is built from 18 residues. Trimming shortened V by 2 bases and J by 2 bases, and 18 bases separated the two germline ends. CDR3 sequence: CATSDYWGRYYRNQPQHF. The CDR3 DNA reads TGTGCCACCAGTGATTATTGGGGCAGGTATTATCGCAATCAGCCCCAGCATTTT.

Many counts were recorded for this clonotype. The rearrangement links TRBV2 to TRBJ1-1; D unresolved. Germline V gene lookup returns CDR1 SNHLY and CDR2 FYNNEI. V lost 6 bases and J lost 1, with 9 bases in between. This CDR3 has 13 residues. In nucleotides, the CDR3 is TGTGCCAGCAGCGCGGACTGGAACACTGAAGCTTTCTTT. Protein: CASSADWNTEAFF.

For this clonotype: Germline is not matched at one junction end, which may reflect a read error. V is TRBV6-1 and J is TRBJ1-3; no firm D call. Germline V CDR1 and CDR2: MNHNS, SASEGT. The CDR3 is 15 residues long. Here the CDR3 reads CASSSAWNSGNAIYF. For the CDR3, the DNA is TGTGCCAGCAGCTCGGCGTGGAACTCTGGAAACGCCATATATTTT.

This clonotype is judged medium-sized (0.01 to 0.1%). J is TRBJ1-1 and V is TRBV29-1, with D possibly being TRBD1 (6 bases). This CDR3 spans 13 amino acids. Germline lookup yields CDR1 SQVTM and CDR2 ANQGSEA. V gave up 2 bases and J gave up 1 base, with 8 bases separating them. CDR3 coding DNA: TGCAGCGTTGAACGGACAGCGAACACTGAAGCTTTCTTT. Amino acids: CSVERTANTEAFF.

As concerns this clonotype: Since a much larger clone is just one base distant, this may be a read error. This rearrangement joins TRBV5-1 to TRBJ1-6; D remains ambiguous. The germline V gene encodes CDR1 SGHRS and CDR2 YFSETQ. This CDR3 contains 16 residues. CDR3 sequence (DNA): TGCGTCAGCAGCTTTAGCTCGCAGTCCAATAATTCACCCCTCCACTTT. This encodes CVSSFSSQSNNSPLHF.

The sample holds many counts of this clonotype. The V call is TRBV19, the J call TRBJ1-2, with a weak D call TRBD1 (6 bases). V was clipped by 3 bases and J by 6 bases, with 17 bases between them. This CDR3 contains 15 residues. The germline CDR1 and CDR2 sequences are LNHDA and SQIVND (reference sequence). The CDR3, as DNA: TGTGCCAGTAGTATTGAGTTTTGGACAGCCGATGGCTACACCTTC. Protein: CASSIEFWTADGYTF.

This clonotype occurred a few times. The chain links TRBV29-1 to TRBJ1-1, with unresolved D. Trimming took off 4 bases at V and 1 base at J, with 10 bases between the two ends. This CDR3 region has 13 residues. Per germline, CDR1 SQVTM and CDR2 ANQGSEA. The CDR3 DNA reads TGCAGCGTTGGGGCAGCGGGGAACACTGAAGCTTTCTTT. It translates to CSVGAAGNTEAFF. Looking up the rest from reference TRBV29-1 and TRBJ1-1 gives the full variable domain: SAVISQKPSRDICQRGTSLTIQCQVDSQVTMMFWYRQQPGQSLTLIATANQGSEATYESGFVIDKFPISRPNLTFSTLTVSNMSPEDSSIYLCSVGAAGNTEAFFGQGTRLTVV.

This clonotype was detected many times. The genes are TRBV7-9 and TRBJ1-1; tentative D call: TRBD1 (5 bases). V was pared by 2 bases and J by 2 bases, with 9 bases between. The germline gives CDR1 SEHNR, CDR2 FQNEAQ (reference sequence). The CDR3 spans 14 residues. CDR3 DNA: TGTGCCAGCAGCTTAAAGGGACCTAACACTGAAGCTTTCTTT. It encodes CASSLKGPNTEAFF.

The V gene is TRBV3-1, the J gene TRBJ1-2; the D gene is possibly TRBD1 (6 bases). V lost 2 bases and J lost 4, with 14 bases in between. Germline V gives CDR1 LGHDT, CDR2 YNNKEL (reference sequence). This CDR3 region has 15 residues. CDR3 loop: CASSQFLGGTYGYTF. The CDR3 bases are TGTGCCAGCAGCCAATTTCTAGGGGGAACCTATGGCTACACCTTC. Full variable domain (outside the CDR3, taken from reference TRBV3-1 and TRBJ1-2): DTAVSQTPKYLVTQMGNDKSIKCEQNLGHDTMYWYKQDSKKFLKIMFSYNNKELIINETVPNRFSPKSPDKAHLNLHINSLELGDSAVYFCASSQFLGGTYGYTFGSGTRLTVV.

This chain connects TRBV2 to TRBJ1-1; the D gene is possibly TRBD1 (5 bases). The V gene's germline CDR1 is SNHLY and CDR2 FYNNEI. V lost 6 bases and J lost 8, with 16 bases in between. This CDR3 contains 13 residues. The CDR3 loop reads CASRERGQTEAFF. The CDR3 nucleotides read TGTGCCAGCAGAGAAAGGGGCCAGACCGAAGCTTTCTTT. Combining the CDR3 with reference TRBV2 and TRBJ1-1 gives the whole variable domain EPEVTQTPSHQVTQMGQEVILRCVPISNHLYFYWYRQILGQKVEFLVSFYNNEISEKSEIFDDQFSVERPDGSNFTLKIRSTKLEDSAMYFCASRERGQTEAFFGQGTRLTVV.

The CDR3 DNA reads as TGTGCCACCAGTGAGGGACAGGGGGCCAATGAGCAGTTCTTC. Translating gives CATSEGQGANEQFF. V and J are TRBV24-1 and TRBJ2-1, with 12 bases matching TRBD1. The length of the CDR3 is 14 residues. The J segment lost 6 bases and the V segment lost 4 bases, leaving 0 bases of the junction unmatched. Germline values: CDR1 KGHDR, CDR2 SFDVKD.

This clonotype was detected only a few times. This rearrangement joins TRBV12-3 or TRBV12-4 to TRBJ2-1, with 8 bases matching TRBD1. The CDR3 is 16 amino acids. The J segment lost 10 bases and the V segment lost 7 bases, leaving 18 bases of the junction unmatched. DNA of the CDR3: TGTGCCAGCACCGAGGGGGGCAGGGGGCGAAACAGGGAGCAGTTCTTC. This gives the protein CASTEGGRGRNREQFF.

The chain recombines TRBV7-3 with TRBJ2-3, with 9 bases that match TRBD2. The germline V gene has CDR1 SGHTA and CDR2 FQGTGA. The CDR3 totals 13 residues. Unmatched junction bases numbered 4, after V lost 8 bases and J lost 4 bases. CDR3 in amino acids: CASGASGADTQYF. CDR3 in DNA: TGTGCCAGCGGGGCTAGCGGGGCAGATACGCAGTATTTT.

This clonotype was found many times. Germline and junction disagree at one end, which may indicate a read error. The chain couples TRBV2 to TRBJ1-6; D is unclear. CDR1 and CDR2 (germline): SNHLY, FYNNEI. This CDR3 is 13 amino acids long. In nucleotides, the CDR3 is TGTGCCAGCGAGCCTACCTACAATTCACCCCTCCACTTT. It translates to CASEPTYNSPLHF.

This clonotype was counted many times. The V gene is TRBV5-4, the J gene TRBJ1-1; the D is unclear. The V end was cut by 3 bases, the J end by 0 bases, with 6 bases between. This CDR3 comprises 13 residues. Per germline, CDR1 SGHNT and CDR2 YYREEE (reference sequence). The CDR3 DNA follows: TGTGCCAGCAGCTCCCGGGTGAACACTGAAGCTTTCTTT. Translated, it gives CASSSRVNTEAFF.